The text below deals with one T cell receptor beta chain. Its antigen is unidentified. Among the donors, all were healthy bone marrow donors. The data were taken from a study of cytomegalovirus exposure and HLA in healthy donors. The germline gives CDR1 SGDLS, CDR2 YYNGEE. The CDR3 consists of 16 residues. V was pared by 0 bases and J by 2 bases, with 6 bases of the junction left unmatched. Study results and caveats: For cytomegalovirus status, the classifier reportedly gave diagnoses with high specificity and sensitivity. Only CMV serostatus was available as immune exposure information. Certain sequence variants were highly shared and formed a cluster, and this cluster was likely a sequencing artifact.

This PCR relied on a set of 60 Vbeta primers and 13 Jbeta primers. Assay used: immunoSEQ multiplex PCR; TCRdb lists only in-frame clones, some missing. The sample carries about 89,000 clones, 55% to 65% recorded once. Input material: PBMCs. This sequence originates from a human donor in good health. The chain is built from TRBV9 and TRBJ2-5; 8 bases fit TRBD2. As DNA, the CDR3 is TGTGCCAGCAGCGTAGCCCCCGGCGGGGGGCAAGAGACCCAGTACTTC. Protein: CASSVAPGGGQETQYF.